This TCR beta chain was recovered during a study of naive and memory T cell subsets (TCRdb year 2017). Regarding the research as a whole: In the figure summarizing the skin biopsy and whole blood samples, around 10 blood donors, 7 tuberculin skin test biopsies and 3 saline control biopsies were reported. PCR2 was typically a SYBR Green qPCR stopped at a set threshold; low-input samples could instead use end-point PCR (about 6 cycles). General conclusions and limits of the study: The potential sensitivity of the RNA-based method to TCR transcript changes with T cell activation and differentiation was acknowledged.

As for this clonotype: What this receptor recognizes is not known. Qualities for individual bases were not recorded, and no much larger clone is one base off.

The library was built by means of 5' RACE. The ligated cDNA was amplified in four rounds of PCR with nested alpha and beta constant region primers together with the SP2 primer. TCR RNA was reverse transcribed with SuperScript IV using alpha and beta constant region primers for the blood and skin samples. An oligonucleotide carrying the Illumina SP2 primer and a UMI was ligated to the cDNA 3' end using T4 RNA ligase 1. To prevent hairpin formation, the 12-nucleotide UMI was made up of two random hexamers with an eight-base spacer between them. From the second PCR onward, TCR alpha and beta chain libraries were processed separately, and dual indexing was applied for multiplexing. After pooling, the indexed libraries were analyzed by capillary electrophoresis and sequenced on either an Illumina MiSeq or NextSeq. To boost base diversity and improve cluster recognition, PhiX DNA at roughly 4.5-8% was spiked into the libraries. Regarding the original processing steps: UMIs were extracted from read 2 by Demultiplexor and combined with the TCR sequence from read 1, and reads were split according to sample indices. Decombinator identified V and J genes and V-J junctions, assigning each TCR a five-part identifier including V and J deletions. UMIs were used by Collapsinator to correct sequencing errors and PCR amplification heterogeneity, so that a UMI-based abundance was obtained for each TCR. Identifiers were converted to nucleotide sequence by CDR3Translator and translated to amino acids, and CDR3 regions were extracted on the basis of terminal motifs. After normalization to the amount of input RNA, error-corrected alpha and beta TCR counts from blood and skin were compared. The public sequencing data were trimmed at Q25 with fastp and processed into clonotypes with MiXCR by TCRdb, which kept only in-frame beta chains. Every distinct CDR3 protein forms one entry, paired with its most common genes and DNA. The V and J calls and clone size come from TCRdb's table, not from the authors' own analysis. This sample has about 62,000 distinct CDR3 sequences in its table, and around 8% of those were observed once. Together, the top ten hold roughly a fifth of the sample.

V trim: 1 base; J trim: 1 base; unmatched bases: 6. The CDR3 runs 17 residues from the cysteine to the phenylalanine. The CDR3 DNA has 51 bases and is translated from base 1. The germline V gene encodes CDR1 SGHAT and CDR2 FQNNGV. A robust, sensitive protocol for the amplification, sequencing and analysis of TCRs was described in the study, in which 3' ligation of a UMI-containing oligonucleotide to TCR cDNA was used. For whole blood analysis, 2.5 ml of peripheral blood was drawn from adult healthy volunteers into Tempus tubes, and RNA was extracted according to the manufacturer's instructions. Total RNA, without cell sorting, was DNase treated with RQ1 DNase before reverse transcription, targeting about 1 to 1,100 ng input. Skin biopsy and whole blood libraries were made to test pipeline robustness in samples where T cells form a minority population.

The receptor comes from a female donor in good health. The chain is encoded by TRBV11-2 joined to TRBJ2-5; TRBD2 fits 10 bases in the junction. The CDR3 sequence is CASSLVPSGGGQETQYF. The DNA reads TGTGCCAGCAGCTTAGTTCCGAGCGGGGGGGGCCAAGAGACCCAGTACTTC.